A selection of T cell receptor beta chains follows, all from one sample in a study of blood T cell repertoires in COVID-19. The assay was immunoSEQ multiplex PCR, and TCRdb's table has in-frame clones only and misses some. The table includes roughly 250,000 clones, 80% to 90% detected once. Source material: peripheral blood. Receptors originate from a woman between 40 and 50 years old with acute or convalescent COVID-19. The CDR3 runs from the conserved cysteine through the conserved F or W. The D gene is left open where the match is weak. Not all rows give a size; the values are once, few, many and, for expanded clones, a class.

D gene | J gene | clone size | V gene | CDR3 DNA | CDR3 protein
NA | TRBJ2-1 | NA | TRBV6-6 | TGTGCCAGCAGTTCCCCCGGGTCCTACAATGAGCAGTTCTTC | CASSSPGSYNEQFF
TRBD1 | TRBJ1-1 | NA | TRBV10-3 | TGTGCCATCAGTGACAGGGGACAGGGGGCTGAAGCTTTCTTT | CAISDRGQGAEAFF
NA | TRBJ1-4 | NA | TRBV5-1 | TGCGCCAGCAGCAACCCCTCTTGGGCTGATCGCGGGAATGAAAAACTGTTTTTT | CASSNPSWADRGNEKLFF
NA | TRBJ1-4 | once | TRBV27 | TGTGCCAGCAGAAGGCAGGGCGCAACTAATGAAAAACTGTTTTTT | CASRRQGATNEKLFF
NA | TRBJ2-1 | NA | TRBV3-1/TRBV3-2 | TGTGCCAGCAGCCAAGCAGGGAAGAGTAACAATGAGCAGTTCTTC | CASSQAGKSNNEQFF
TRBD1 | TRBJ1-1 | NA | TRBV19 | TGTGCCAGTGGGGCGCAGGGGGCGAGCACTGAAGCTTTCTTT | CASGAQGASTEAFF
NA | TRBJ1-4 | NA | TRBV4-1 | TGCGCCAGCAGCCCCTATATGGCTAATGAAAAACTGTTTTTT | CASSPYMANEKLFF
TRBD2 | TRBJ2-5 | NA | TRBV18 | TGTGCCAGCTCACCAGGCGCTAGCGGGGGACTCGGGGGTGGCCAGTACTTC | CASSPGASGGLGGGQYF
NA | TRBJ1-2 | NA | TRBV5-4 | TGTGCCAGCAGCTTGGACAGCAACTATGGCTACACCTTC | CASSLDSNYGYTF
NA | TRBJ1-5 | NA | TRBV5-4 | TGTGCCAGCTCCGTGGAGGCTCGGGGGCCCCAGCATTTT | CASSVEARGPQHF
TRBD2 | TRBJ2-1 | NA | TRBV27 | TGTGCCAGCAGCCGGACTAGCGGGGCATACAATGAGCAGTTCTTC | CASSRTSGAYNEQFF
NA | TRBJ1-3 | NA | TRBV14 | TGTGCCAGCAAGTCCGGACACTTCTCTGGAAACACCATATATTTT | CASKSGHFSGNTIYF
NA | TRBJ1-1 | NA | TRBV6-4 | TGTGCCAGCAGTGACTGGCCAGCGAGGGAAGCTTTCTTT | CASSDWPAREAFF
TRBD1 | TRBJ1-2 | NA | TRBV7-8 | TGTGCCAGCAGCTTAGCACAGGGGGCGGGCTATGGCTACACCTTC | CASSLAQGAGYGYTF
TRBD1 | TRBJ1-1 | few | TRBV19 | TGTGCCAGTAGCCGGACAGGGTTTCCTTTCTTT | CASSRTGFPFF
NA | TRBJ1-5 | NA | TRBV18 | TGTGCCAGCTCACCATACAATCAGCCCCAGCATTTT | CASSPYNQPQHF
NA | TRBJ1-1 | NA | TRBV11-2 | TGTGCCAGCAAATCGGGGATCGAACGCTTGAACACTGAAGCTTTCTTT | CASKSGIERLNTEAFF
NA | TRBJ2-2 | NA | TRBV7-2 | TGTGCCAGCAGCTTAGTGGGGGGTTCCTCCACCGGGGAGCTGTTTTTT | CASSLVGGSSTGELFF
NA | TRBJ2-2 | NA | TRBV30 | TGTGCCTGGAGCCACAGAAACACCGGGGAGCTGTTTTTT | CAWSHRNTGELFF
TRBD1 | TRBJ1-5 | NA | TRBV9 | TGTGCCAGCAGCGTTGGGACAGGCAATCAGCCCCAGCATTTT | CASSVGTGNQPQHF
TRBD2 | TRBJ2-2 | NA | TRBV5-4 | TGTGCCAGCAGCTTGGCTAGCGGTTCCGGGAACACCGGGGAGCTGTTTTTT | CASSLASGSGNTGELFF
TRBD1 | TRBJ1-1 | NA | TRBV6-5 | TGTGCCAGCTTTGGGCAGGGGGTCGGGACTGAAGCTTTCTTT | CASFGQGVGTEAFF
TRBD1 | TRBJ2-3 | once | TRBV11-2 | TGTGCCAGCAGCCCGACAGGGCTAGCGCAGTATTTT | CASSPTGLAQYF
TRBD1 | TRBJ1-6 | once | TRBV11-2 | TGTGCCAGCAGCAGACAGGGACAGGCAGCAACACCCCTCCACTTT | CASSRQGQAATPLHF
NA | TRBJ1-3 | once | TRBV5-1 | TGCGCCAGCAGCTTGGGCAGGACCATATATTTT | CASSLGRTIYF
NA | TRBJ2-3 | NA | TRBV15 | TGTGCCACCAGCAATCTTCACACAACCCCCCCAGATACGCAGTATTTT | CATSNLHTTPPDTQYF
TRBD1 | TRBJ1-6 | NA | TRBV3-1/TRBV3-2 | TGTGCCAGCAGCCAAGGGACAGGGGTAGGGGCACCCCTCCACTTT | CASSQGTGVGAPLHF
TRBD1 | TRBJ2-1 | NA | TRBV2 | TGTGCCAGCAGTGAGGGACAGGCGTCCTACAATGAGCAGTTCTTC | CASSEGQASYNEQFF
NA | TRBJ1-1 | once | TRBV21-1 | NA | CASSRVGQGAGNTEAFF
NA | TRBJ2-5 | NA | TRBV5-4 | TGTGCCAGCAGCGGGGTACAGGAGTACCAAGAGACCCAGTACTTC | CASSGVQEYQETQYF
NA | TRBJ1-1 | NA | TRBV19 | TGTGCCAGTGCCGTGCGTGCGGACACTGAAGCTTTCTTT | CASAVRADTEAFF
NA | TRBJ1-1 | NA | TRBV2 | TGTGCCAGCAGACCCATCCTGGCCCGCACTGAAGCTTTCTTT | CASRPILARTEAFF
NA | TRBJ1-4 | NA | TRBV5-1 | TGCGCCAGCAGCTTGGCTGAAGGGGGAAGTGAAAAACTGTTTTTT | CASSLAEGGSEKLFF
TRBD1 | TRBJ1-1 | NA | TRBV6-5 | TGTGCCAGCAGTTACTCTGGGACAGGGCTTGCTGAAGCTTTCTTT | CASSYSGTGLAEAFF
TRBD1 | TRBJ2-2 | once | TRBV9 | TGTGCCAGCAGCCCTTTAACGGGACAGACCGGGGAGCTGTTTTTT | CASSPLTGQTGELFF
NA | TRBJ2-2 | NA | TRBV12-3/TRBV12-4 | TGTGCCAGCAGTTTGCGGGGAACCGGGGAGCTGTTTTTT | CASSLRGTGELFF